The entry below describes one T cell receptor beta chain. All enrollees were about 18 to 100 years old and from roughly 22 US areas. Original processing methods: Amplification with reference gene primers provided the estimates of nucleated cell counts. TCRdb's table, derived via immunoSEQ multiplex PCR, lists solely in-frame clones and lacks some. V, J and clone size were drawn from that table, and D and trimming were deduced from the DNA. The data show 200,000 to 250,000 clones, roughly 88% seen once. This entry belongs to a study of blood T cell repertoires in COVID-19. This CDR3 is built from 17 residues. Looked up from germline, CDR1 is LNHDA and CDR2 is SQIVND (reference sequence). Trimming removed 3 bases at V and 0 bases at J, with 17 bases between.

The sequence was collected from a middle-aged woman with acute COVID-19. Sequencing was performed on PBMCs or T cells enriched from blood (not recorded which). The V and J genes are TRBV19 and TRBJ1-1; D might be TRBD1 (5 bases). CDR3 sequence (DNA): TGTGCCAGTAGTATTAGTCCGTCCAGGGCTTTGAACACTGAAGCTTTCTTT. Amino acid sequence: CASSISPSRALNTEAFF.